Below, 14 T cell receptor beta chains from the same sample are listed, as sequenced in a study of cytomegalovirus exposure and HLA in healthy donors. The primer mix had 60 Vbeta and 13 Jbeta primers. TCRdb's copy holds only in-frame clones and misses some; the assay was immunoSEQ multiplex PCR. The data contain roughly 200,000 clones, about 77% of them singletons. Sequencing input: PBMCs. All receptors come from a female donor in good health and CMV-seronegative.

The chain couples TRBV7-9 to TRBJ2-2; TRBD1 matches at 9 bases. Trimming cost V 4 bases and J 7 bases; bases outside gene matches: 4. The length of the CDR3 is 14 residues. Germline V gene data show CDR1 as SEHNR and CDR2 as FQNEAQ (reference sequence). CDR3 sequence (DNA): TGTGCCAGCAGCTGGGACAGGGCCGGCGGGGAGCTGTTTTTT. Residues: CASSWDRAGGELFF.

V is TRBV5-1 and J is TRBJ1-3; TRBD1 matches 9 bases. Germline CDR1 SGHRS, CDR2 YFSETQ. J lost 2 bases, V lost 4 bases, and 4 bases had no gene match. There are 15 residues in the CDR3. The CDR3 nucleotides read TGCGCCAGCAGCCGAGGGACAGGGACTGGAAACACCATATATTTT. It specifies CASSRGTGTGNTIYF.

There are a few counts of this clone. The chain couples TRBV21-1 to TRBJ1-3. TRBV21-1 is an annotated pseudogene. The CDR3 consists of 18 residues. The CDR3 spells CASSKVRSDRPSGNTIYF. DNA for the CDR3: TGTGCCAGCAGCAAAGTTCGGAGCGACCGACCCTCTGGAAACACCATATATTTT.

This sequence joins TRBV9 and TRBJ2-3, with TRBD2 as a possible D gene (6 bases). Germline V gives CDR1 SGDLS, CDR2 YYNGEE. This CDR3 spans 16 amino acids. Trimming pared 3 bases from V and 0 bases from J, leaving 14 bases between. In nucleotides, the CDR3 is TGTGCCAGCAGCGCCCGTAGCGGATCTAGCACAGATACGCAGTATTTT. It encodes CASSARSGSSTDTQYF.

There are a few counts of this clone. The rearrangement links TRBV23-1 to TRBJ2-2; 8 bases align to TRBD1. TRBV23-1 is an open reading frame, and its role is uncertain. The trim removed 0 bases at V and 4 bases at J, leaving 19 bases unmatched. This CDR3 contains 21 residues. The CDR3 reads CASSQSVAGGVRVGGTGELFF. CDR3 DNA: TGCGCCAGCAGTCAATCCGTGGCAGGGGGCGTTCGGGTTGGGGGCACCGGGGAGCTGTTTTTT.

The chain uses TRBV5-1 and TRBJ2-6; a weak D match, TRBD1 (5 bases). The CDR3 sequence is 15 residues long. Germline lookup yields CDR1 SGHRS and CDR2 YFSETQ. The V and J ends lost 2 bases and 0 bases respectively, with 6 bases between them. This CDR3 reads CASSLQASGANVLTF. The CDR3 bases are TGCGCCAGCAGCTTACAGGCCTCTGGGGCCAACGTCCTGACTTTC.

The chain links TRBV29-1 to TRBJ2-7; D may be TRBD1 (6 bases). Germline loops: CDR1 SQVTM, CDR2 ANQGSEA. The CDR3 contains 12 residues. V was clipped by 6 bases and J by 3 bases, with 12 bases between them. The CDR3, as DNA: TGCAGCGTAACGGGACAAGGCTACGAGCAGTACTTC. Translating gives CSVTGQGYEQYF.

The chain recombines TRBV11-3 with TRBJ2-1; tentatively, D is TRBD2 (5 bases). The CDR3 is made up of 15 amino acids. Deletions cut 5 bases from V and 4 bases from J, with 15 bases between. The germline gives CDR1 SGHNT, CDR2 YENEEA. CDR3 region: CASSPGGLGYNEQFF. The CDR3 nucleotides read TGTGCCAGCAGCCCGGGCGGACTGGGGTACAATGAGCAGTTCTTC.

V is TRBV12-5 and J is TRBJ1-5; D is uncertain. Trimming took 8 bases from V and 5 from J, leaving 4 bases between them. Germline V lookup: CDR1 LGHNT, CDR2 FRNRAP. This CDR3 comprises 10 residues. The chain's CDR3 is CASLDQPQHF. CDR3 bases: TGTGCTAGTCTCGATCAGCCCCAGCATTTT.

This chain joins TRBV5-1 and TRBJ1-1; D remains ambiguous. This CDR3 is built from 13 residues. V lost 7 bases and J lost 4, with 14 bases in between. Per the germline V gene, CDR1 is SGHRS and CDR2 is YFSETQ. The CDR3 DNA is TGCGCCAGCCGAGAGCGGGGTGGCACTGAAGCTTTCTTT. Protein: CASRERGGTEAFF. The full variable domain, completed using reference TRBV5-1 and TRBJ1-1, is KAGVTQTPRYLIKTRGQQVTLSCSPISGHRSVSWYQQTPGQGLQFLFEYFSETQRNKGNFPGRFSGRQFSNSRSEMNVSTLELGDSALYLCASRERGGTEAFFGQGTRLTVV.

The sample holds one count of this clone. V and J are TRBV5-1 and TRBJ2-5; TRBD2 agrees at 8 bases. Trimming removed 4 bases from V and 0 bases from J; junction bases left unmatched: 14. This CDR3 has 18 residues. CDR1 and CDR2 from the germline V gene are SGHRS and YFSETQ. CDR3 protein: CASSPTRQRGPYQETQYF. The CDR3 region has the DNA TGCGCCAGCAGCCCCACCCGCCAGCGGGGGCCATACCAAGAGACCCAGTACTTC.

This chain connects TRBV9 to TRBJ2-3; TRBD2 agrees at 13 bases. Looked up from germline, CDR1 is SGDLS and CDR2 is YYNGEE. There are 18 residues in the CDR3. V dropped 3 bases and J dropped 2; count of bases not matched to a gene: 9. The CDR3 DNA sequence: TGTGCCAGCAGCGCATCGATCGGACTAGCGGGAGTCACAGATACGCAGTATTTT. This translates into CASSASIGLAGVTDTQYF.

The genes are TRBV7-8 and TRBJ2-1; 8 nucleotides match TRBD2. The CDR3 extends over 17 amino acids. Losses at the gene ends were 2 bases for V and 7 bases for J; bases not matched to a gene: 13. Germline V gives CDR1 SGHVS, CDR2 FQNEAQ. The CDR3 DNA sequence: TGTGCCAGCAGCTTACGACCAACTAGCGGCCTCGGGAATGAGCAGTTCTTC. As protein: CASSLRPTSGLGNEQFF.

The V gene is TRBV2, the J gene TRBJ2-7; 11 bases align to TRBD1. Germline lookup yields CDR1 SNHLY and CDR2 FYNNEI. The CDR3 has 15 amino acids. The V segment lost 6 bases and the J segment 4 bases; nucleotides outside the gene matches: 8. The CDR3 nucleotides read TGTGCCAGCAGATCCGGGACAGGGGGTCTATACGAGCAGTACTTC. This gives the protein CASRSGTGGLYEQYF.